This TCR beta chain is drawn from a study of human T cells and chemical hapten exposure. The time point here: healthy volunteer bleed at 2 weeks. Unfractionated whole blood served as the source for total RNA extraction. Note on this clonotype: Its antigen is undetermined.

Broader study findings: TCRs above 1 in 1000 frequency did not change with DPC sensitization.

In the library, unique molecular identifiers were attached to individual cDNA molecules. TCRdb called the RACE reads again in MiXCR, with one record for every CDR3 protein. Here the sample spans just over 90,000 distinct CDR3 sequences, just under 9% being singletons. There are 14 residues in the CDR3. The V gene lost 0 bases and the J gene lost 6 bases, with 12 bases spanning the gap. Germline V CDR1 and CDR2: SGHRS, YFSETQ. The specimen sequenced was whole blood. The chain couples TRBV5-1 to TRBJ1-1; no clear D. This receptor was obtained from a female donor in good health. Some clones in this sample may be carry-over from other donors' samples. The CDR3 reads CASSLGVKGPEAFF. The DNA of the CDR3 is TGCGCCAGCAGCTTGGGCGTAAAAGGGCCTGAAGCTTTCTTT.